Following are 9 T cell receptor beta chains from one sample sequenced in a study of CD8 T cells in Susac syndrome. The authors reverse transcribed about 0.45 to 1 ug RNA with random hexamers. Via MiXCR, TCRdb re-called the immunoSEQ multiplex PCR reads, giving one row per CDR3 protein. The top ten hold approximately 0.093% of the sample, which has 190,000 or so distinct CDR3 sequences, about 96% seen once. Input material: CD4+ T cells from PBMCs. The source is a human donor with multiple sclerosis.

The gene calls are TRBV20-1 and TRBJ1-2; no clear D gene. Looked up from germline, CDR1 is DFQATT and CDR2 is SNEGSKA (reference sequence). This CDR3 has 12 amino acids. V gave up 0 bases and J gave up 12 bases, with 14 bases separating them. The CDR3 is CSARDRHRTDTF. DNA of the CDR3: TGCAGTGCTAGAGATCGGCACAGAACGGACACCTTC.

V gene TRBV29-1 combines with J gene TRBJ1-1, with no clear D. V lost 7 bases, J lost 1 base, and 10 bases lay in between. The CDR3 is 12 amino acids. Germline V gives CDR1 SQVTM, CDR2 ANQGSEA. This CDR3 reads CSGDFSNTEAFF. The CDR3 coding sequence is TGCAGCGGGGATTTCTCGAACACTGAAGCTTTCTTT.

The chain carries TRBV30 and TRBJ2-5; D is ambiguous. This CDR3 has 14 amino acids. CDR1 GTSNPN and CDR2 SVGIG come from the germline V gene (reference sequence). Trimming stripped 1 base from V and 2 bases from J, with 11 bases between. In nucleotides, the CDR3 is TGTGCCTGGAGTGGCGATCAGGCACAAGAGACCCAGTACTTC. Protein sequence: CAWSGDQAQETQYF.

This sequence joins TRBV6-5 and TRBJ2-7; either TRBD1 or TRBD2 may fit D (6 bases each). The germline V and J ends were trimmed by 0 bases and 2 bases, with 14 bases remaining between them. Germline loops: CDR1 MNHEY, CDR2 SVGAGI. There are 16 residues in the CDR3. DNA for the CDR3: TGTGCCAGCAGTTACTCGGACCCCGGGGGCACCTACGAGCAGTACTTC. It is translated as CASSYSDPGGTYEQYF.

The CDR3 sequence is CSSRLAGGPGETQYF. In DNA, the CDR3 is TGCAGCTCCCGACTAGCGGGGGGGCCAGGGGAGACCCAGTACTTC. This chain links TRBV29-1 with TRBJ2-5, with TRBD2 identical over 14 bases. The CDR3 covers 15 residues. The V segment lost 8 bases and the J segment 5 bases; nucleotides outside the gene matches: 10. Looked up from germline, CDR1 is SQVTM and CDR2 is ANQGSEA.

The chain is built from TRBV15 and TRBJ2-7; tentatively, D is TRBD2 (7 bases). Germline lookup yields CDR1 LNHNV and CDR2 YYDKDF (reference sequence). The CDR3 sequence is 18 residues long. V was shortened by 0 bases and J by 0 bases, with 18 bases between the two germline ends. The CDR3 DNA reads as TGTGCCACCAGCAGAGATCTCGGGGGGCCCATTAGCTCCTACGAGCAGTACTTC. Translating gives CATSRDLGGPISSYEQYF.

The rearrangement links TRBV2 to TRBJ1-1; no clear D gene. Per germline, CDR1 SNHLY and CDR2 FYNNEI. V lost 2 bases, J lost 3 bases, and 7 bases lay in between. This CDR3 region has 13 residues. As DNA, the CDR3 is TGTGCCAGCAGTGAACGCCTGGACACTGAAGCTTTCTTT. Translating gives CASSERLDTEAFF.

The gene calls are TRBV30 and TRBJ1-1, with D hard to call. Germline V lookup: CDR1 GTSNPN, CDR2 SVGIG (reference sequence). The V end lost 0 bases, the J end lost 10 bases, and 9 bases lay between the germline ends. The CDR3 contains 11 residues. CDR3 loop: CAWSVYQAAFF. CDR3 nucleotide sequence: TGTGCCTGGAGTGTATATCAGGCAGCTTTCTTT.

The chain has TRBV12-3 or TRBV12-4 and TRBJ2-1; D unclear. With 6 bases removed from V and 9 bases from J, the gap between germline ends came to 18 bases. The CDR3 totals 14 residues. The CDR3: CASSKSSPQGEQFF. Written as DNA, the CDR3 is TGTGCCAGCAGCAAGAGTTCCCCCCAAGGTGAGCAGTTCTTC.